This record concerns one T cell receptor (gamma chain) sequence. The antigen it recognizes is unknown. Base qualities are not at hand, and no much larger clone is one base apart. The library was built by means of PCR. TCRdb shows the sequencer as Illumina MiSeq. With CATT, TCRdb called clones again from the public reads; duplicate DNA rows were later joined. Recorded for this sample are several thousand gamma-chain clones; around 50% of them occurred a single time. The ten most abundant clones make up about 2.5% of the sample. The sample originates from a study of human gamma delta and Vdelta1 T cells (dated by TCRdb to 2016 to 2019). Looking at the study overall: Delta One T cells, Vd1+ gamma-delta T cells, were investigated in the study as cytotoxic effectors against acute myeloid leukemia. Results the study describes overall, beyond this receptor: Delta One T cells were reported as polyclonal and as showing broad cytotoxic targeting of acute myeloid leukemia.

The CDR3 runs 12 residues from the cysteine to the phenylalanine. Only the CDR3 part of the read is kept: 36 bases, read in frame from the first base. Relative to germline, V is missing 4 bases and J is missing 11 bases, with 11 bases of the junction outside any gene match. CDR1 and CDR2 are drawn from the germline V gene (reference sequence): VTNTFY, YDVSTARD. This clonotype was obtained from a human donor in good health. The sequenced material came from Vdelta1 gamma-delta T cells from blood grown in culture (DOT cells). The cell subset or site label here, explained by the study, means: Delta One T cells, in vitro expanded/differentiated Vd1+ gamma-delta T cells. The sequence joins TRGV3 to TRGJ1 or TRGJ2. For the CDR3, the sequence is CATWDVIGEKLF. The sequenced DNA is TGTGCCACCTGGGATGTCATTGGAGAGAAACTCTTT.